Listed below are T cell receptor beta chains from one sample, sequenced in a study of post-analysis software for immune sequencing data. TCRdb analysed the PCR reads with MiXCR anew, one entry per CDR3 protein. This table has hundreds of thousands of distinct CDR3 sequences, approximately 30% appearing once. The specimen sequenced was blood. The receptor source for this set is a girl aged 5-17 years with multiple sclerosis. CDR3s include the opening cysteine and the closing phenylalanine or tryptophan. Fields, in order: J gene, V gene, D gene, clone size, CDR3 DNA, CDR3 protein. The D gene is left open where the match is weak. A clone size is listed for some rows: how often the clone was seen (once, few, many), or a class if it is expanded.

j_gene: TRBJ2-4; v_gene: TRBV28; d_gene: NA; abundance: NA; CDR3nt: TGTGCCAGCACCAATCTACGGATGGGCAAAAACATTCAGTACTTC; CDR3aa: CASTNLRMGKNIQYF
j_gene: TRBJ2-5; v_gene: TRBV6-5; d_gene: NA; abundance: few; CDR3nt: TGTGCCAGCAGTTACTCGATGCGGGAAATACAAGAGACCCAGTACTTC; CDR3aa: CASSYSMREIQETQYF
j_gene: TRBJ1-2; v_gene: TRBV12-3/TRBV12-4; d_gene: NA; abundance: NA; CDR3nt: TGTGCCAGCTGGGGACCCATGGATAGGTTTGGCTACACCTTC; CDR3aa: CASWGPMDRFGYTF
j_gene: TRBJ2-4; v_gene: TRBV15; d_gene: NA; abundance: few; CDR3nt: TGTGCCACCAGCAGAGAAATGAAGGACAGTATTCAGTACTTC; CDR3aa: CATSREMKDSIQYF
j_gene: TRBJ2-7; v_gene: TRBV15; d_gene: NA; abundance: few; CDR3nt: TGTGCCACCAGCAGAGATTTTAGCTACGAGCAGTACTTC; CDR3aa: CATSRDFSYEQYF
j_gene: TRBJ2-3; v_gene: TRBV28; d_gene: TRBD2; abundance: NA; CDR3nt: TGTGCCAGCAGTTTATGGAGTTTAGCGGGAGCTACGCAGTATTTT; CDR3aa: CASSLWSLAGATQYF
j_gene: TRBJ1-1; v_gene: TRBV29-1; d_gene: TRBD1; abundance: few; CDR3nt: TGCAGCGTATGGGACAGGGGAAGGGTCACTGAAGCTTTCTTT; CDR3aa: CSVWDRGRVTEAFF
j_gene: TRBJ2-5; v_gene: TRBV7-2; d_gene: NA; abundance: few; CDR3nt: TGTGCCAGCAGCCCCCTGGCGGACCAAGAGACCCAGTACTTC; CDR3aa: CASSPLADQETQYF
j_gene: TRBJ2-3; v_gene: TRBV10-3; d_gene: NA; abundance: NA; CDR3nt: TGTGCCGCCGGCCAGGGCCCCACAGATACGCAGTATTTT; CDR3aa: CAAGQGPTDTQYF
j_gene: TRBJ1-5; v_gene: TRBV4-3; d_gene: NA; abundance: few; CDR3nt: TGCGCCAGCAGCCAAGATAACGGCTATAGCAATCAGCCCCAGCATTTT; CDR3aa: CASSQDNGYSNQPQHF
j_gene: TRBJ2-1; v_gene: TRBV5-1; d_gene: TRBD2; abundance: NA; CDR3nt: TGCGCCAGCAGCGGGGGACTAAAGGGGACCTGGGGCAATGAGCAGTTCTTC; CDR3aa: CASSGGLKGTWGNEQFF
j_gene: TRBJ2-7; v_gene: TRBV7-2; d_gene: NA; abundance: NA; CDR3nt: TGTGCCAGCAGTGGGGAAACAGGGACCTCCTACGAGCAGTACTTC; CDR3aa: CASSGETGTSYEQYF
j_gene: TRBJ1-2; v_gene: TRBV7-9; d_gene: NA; abundance: NA; CDR3nt: TGTGCCAGCAGCCCATCAGACGGTCACTATGGCTACACCTTC; CDR3aa: CASSPSDGHYGYTF
j_gene: TRBJ2-7; v_gene: TRBV7-9; d_gene: NA; abundance: few; CDR3nt: TGTGCCAGCAGCCCAGTGTCATACAGGGTCTACGAGCAGTACTTC; CDR3aa: CASSPVSYRVYEQYF